This T cell receptor beta chain was recovered during a study of shared clonotypes between healthy human individuals. Note on this clone: Its antigen is unidentified.

CDR1 and CDR2 from the germline V gene are MNHNY and SVGAGI (reference sequence). Trimming removed 5 bases from V and 3 bases from J; junction bases left unmatched: 5. The CDR3 length is 14 residues. The study's findings and limits: Shared clonotypes: 4.5% to 6% naive CD4, roughly 3.8% naive CD8, 2.3% memory CD4, more than 0.3% memory CD8.

A roughly 220 ng quantity of DNA, tens of thousands of T cell genomes, went into the sorted-subset replicate PCRs. Generated by immunoSEQ multiplex PCR, the TCRdb table keeps only in-frame clones and is missing some. The table has about 2.3 million clones, roughly 92% seen once. The sequenced material came from naive CD4+ T cells from PBMCs. Subset of the sample: CD45RA+ positively selected. This chain joins TRBV6-6 and TRBJ2-7; 9 bases fit TRBD1. The clonotype was recovered from a man aged 18 to 35 in good health. Some clones in this sample may be carry-over from other donors' samples. The CDR3 sequence: CASSRSGQGYEQYF. CDR3 coding DNA: TGTGCCAGCAGTCGGTCGGGACAGGGCTACGAGCAGTACTTC.